These 14 T cell receptor beta chains were sequenced from one sample in a study of lymphopenia after photon versus proton radiotherapy. The repertoire was sequenced with immunoSEQ multiplex PCR; TCRdb's copy has only in-frame clones and lacks some. In the table there are 20,000 to 30,000 clones, 85% to 90% of which are singletons. The sample in question was peripheral blood, obtained from a patient treated with photon-based radiotherapy. The receptors derive from a man aged 25 to 40 with gastric cancer.

V is TRBV6-5 and J is TRBJ1-6; 7 positions match TRBD1. Germline-derived CDR1 and CDR2 are MNHEY and SVGAGI. This CDR3 is 15 amino acids long. With V trimmed by 0 bases and J by 7 bases, 3 bases remained unmatched. This chain's CDR3 is CASSYSGQENSPLHF. The CDR3 DNA is TGTGCCAGCAGTTACTCCGGACAGGAGAATTCACCCCTCCACTTT.

Worth noting for this clone: The same CDR3 arises from other DNA sequences in this sample as well. The CDR3 protein is CASKTDSGNTIYF. The CDR3 nucleotides are TGTGCCAGTAAGACGGACTCTGGAAACACCATATATTTT. The chain has TRBV19 and TRBJ1-3; D not resolved. The CDR3 is made up of 13 amino acids. Deletions cut 7 bases from V and 0 bases from J, with 7 bases between. Germline V CDR1 and CDR2: LNHDA, SQIVND (reference sequence).

The chain is built from TRBV6-5 and TRBJ1-2, with 9 nucleotides matching TRBD1. The CDR3 is 13 amino acids. Germline CDR1 is MNHEY and CDR2 is SVGAGI. V lost 8 bases to trimming and J lost 7 bases; unmatched junction nucleotides: 8. CDR3 in amino acids: CASGATGGSGYTF. In DNA, the CDR3 is TGTGCCAGCGGGGCGACAGGGGGTTCTGGCTACACCTTC.

This sequence joins TRBV2 and TRBJ1-5; no definite D call. Germline CDR1 reads SNHLY; CDR2 reads FYNNEI. This CDR3 is 17 amino acids long. V was pared by 4 bases and J by 2 bases, with 18 bases between. DNA for the CDR3: TGTGCCAGCAGTGCGACGCCCCCAGGATTGGGCAATCAGCCCCAGCATTTT. This encodes CASSATPPGLGNQPQHF.

The chain has TRBV21-1 and TRBJ2-7; the D call of TRBD2 is as the table states it, not checked on the DNA. TRBV21-1 is a known pseudogene. The CDR3 spans 15 residues. The CDR3 DNA follows: TGTGCCAGCCCCGGGACTAGCGGGTACTCCTACGAGCAGTACTTC. Encoded protein: CASPGTSGYSYEQYF.

The chain employs TRBV27 and TRBJ2-7; D possibly corresponds to TRBD1 (6 bases). Trimming stripped 3 bases from V and 3 bases from J, with 15 bases between. Germline V gene lookup returns CDR1 MNHEY and CDR2 SMNVEV (reference sequence). The CDR3 runs to 15 residues. CDR3 residues: CASSFVGGRDYEQYF. The CDR3 coding sequence is TGTGCCAGCAGTTTCGTAGGGGGTCGGGACTACGAGCAGTACTTC.

The chain joins TRBV28 to TRBJ1-3; tentative D call: TRBD1 (5 bases). Germline V lookup: CDR1 MDHEN, CDR2 SYDVKM. This CDR3 comprises 14 residues. Trimming cost V 2 bases and J 5 bases, with 10 bases left between them. The CDR3 spells CASSLPGTRNTIYF. The CDR3 nucleotides are TGTGCCAGCAGTTTACCCGGGACGAGAAACACCATATATTTT.

This sequence joins TRBV5-6 and TRBJ1-2; D unresolved. V was cut by 2 bases and J by 8 bases, with 16 bases left in between. The CDR3 consists of 14 residues. The V gene's germline CDR1 is SGHDT and CDR2 YYEEEE. Written as DNA, the CDR3 is TGTGCCAGCAGCTTAGGTTGGGGAGGAAGAGGCTACACCTTC. Translating gives CASSLGWGGRGYTF.

The chain uses TRBV7-3 and TRBJ2-7; 7 bases are a match to TRBD2. V shed 5 bases, J shed 2 bases, and the junction held 6 bases outside the gene matches. The CDR3 totals 14 residues. CDR1 SGHTA and CDR2 FQGTGA come from the germline V gene. CDR3 nucleotides: TGTGCCAGCAGCGTCTCTAGCGGCCCCTACGAGCAGTACTTC. It codes for CASSVSSGPYEQYF.

This clone appeared a few times. This chain uses TRBV25-1 with TRBJ2-3; 10 bases fit TRBD2. The CDR3 covers 16 residues. V shed 5 bases, J shed 0 bases, and the junction held 5 bases outside the gene matches. Germline CDR1 and CDR2: MGHDK and SYGVNS. The CDR3 bases are TGTGCCAGCAGTAGCGGGACTAGCGCTAGCACAGATACGCAGTATTTT. Residues: CASSSGTSASTDTQYF. Full variable domain (missing parts from reference TRBV25-1 and TRBJ2-3): EADIYQTPRYLVIGTGKKITLECSQTMGHDKMYWYQQDPGMELHLIHYSYGVNSTEKGDLSSESTVSRIRTEHFPLTLESARPSHTSQYLCASSSGTSASTDTQYFGPGTRLTVL.

The genes are TRBV5-3 and TRBJ1-6; D is possibly TRBD1 (6 bases). TRBV5-3 is an ORF; its function is uncertain. The CDR3 runs 15 residues. V shed 0 bases and J shed 4 bases, with 8 bases lying between them. CDR3: CARSLGTVYNSPLHF. The CDR3 DNA reads TGTGCCAGAAGCTTGGGGACAGTGTATAATTCACCCCTCCACTTT.

The chain joins TRBV10-3 to TRBJ1-1; no definite D call. The CDR3 is made up of 15 amino acids. The germline CDR1 and CDR2 sequences are ENHRY and SYGVKD. The germline V and J ends were trimmed by 0 bases and 0 bases, with 8 bases remaining between them. The CDR3 loop is CAISESPDMNTEAFF. For the CDR3, the DNA is TGTGCCATCAGTGAGTCTCCAGATATGAACACTGAAGCTTTCTTT.

This clone was seen a single time. In nucleotides, the CDR3 is TGTGCTAGTGGCGCACCGGACAGGGACGAGCAGTACTTC. Its translation: CASGAPDRDEQYF. The genes are TRBV12-5 and TRBJ2-7; TRBD1 matches 8 bases. From germline, CDR1 is LGHNT and CDR2 FRNRAP. Unmatched junction bases numbered 6, after V lost 6 bases and J lost 5 bases. This CDR3 region has 13 residues.

The J gene is TRBJ1-6, the V gene TRBV10-3, with unresolved D. CDR1 ENHRY and CDR2 SYGVKD come from the germline V gene. CDR3 size: 16 residues. V was shortened by 4 bases and J by 0 bases, with 10 bases between the two germline ends. In DNA form, the CDR3 reads TGTGCCATCAGTGCCAGTTTGAGCTCCTATAATTCACCCCTCCACTTT. Its protein is CAISASLSSYNSPLHF.